A selection of T cell receptor beta chains follows, all from one sample in a study of T cells after somatic rescue of genetic block. Clones were sequenced by immunoSEQ multiplex PCR, and TCRdb holds only the in-frame ones, with some missing. The table shows roughly 120,000 clones, with over 80% occurring only once. The sample was peripheral blood mononuclear cells (PBMCs). The receptors here all came from a woman under 30. Both conserved end residues are part of each CDR3. The D gene is left open where the match is weak. Some rows mark clone size as missing; the rest say once, few, many or name a class of expanded clone.

j_call: TRBJ1-5
d_call: -
v_call: TRBV19
clone_size: -
cdr3_nt: TGTGCCAGTGGGGGAGGCAGGGGCAATCAGCCCCAGCATTTT
cdr3_aa: CASGGGRGNQPQHF

j_call: TRBJ1-2
d_call: -
v_call: TRBV6-6
clone_size: -
cdr3_nt: TGTGCCAGCAGCCCATTGATAGGTTCTGGCTACACCTTC
cdr3_aa: CASSPLIGSGYTF

j_call: TRBJ2-1
d_call: TRBD2
v_call: TRBV25-1
clone_size: once
cdr3_nt: TGTGCCAGCAGTGAATATGGAGGGCGGGGGGGCTACAATGAGCAGTTCTTC
cdr3_aa: CASSEYGGRGGYNEQFF

j_call: TRBJ1-5
d_call: TRBD1
v_call: TRBV27
clone_size: -
cdr3_nt: TGTGCCAGCAGTCTCAGACTAGATAGGACAGGGCGTCAGCCCCAGCATTTT
cdr3_aa: CASSLRLDRTGRQPQHF

j_call: TRBJ1-3
d_call: TRBD1
v_call: TRBV19
clone_size: -
cdr3_nt: TGTGCCAGTATCGACAGGGCTGGAAACACCATATATTTT
cdr3_aa: CASIDRAGNTIYF

j_call: TRBJ1-2
d_call: -
v_call: TRBV11-1
clone_size: -
cdr3_nt: TGTGCCAGCAGCGCCCCGGGACACCGTGGCTACACCTTC
cdr3_aa: CASSAPGHRGYTF

j_call: TRBJ1-2
d_call: -
v_call: TRBV5-1
clone_size: -
cdr3_nt: TGCGCCAGCAGCTCAGGGGATCTACTAGGCTATGGCTACACCTTC
cdr3_aa: CASSSGDLLGYGYTF

j_call: TRBJ1-2
d_call: -
v_call: TRBV7-2
clone_size: -
cdr3_nt: TGTGCCAGCAGCTTGACAGGAAGCGGCCCTGGCTACACCTTC
cdr3_aa: CASSLTGSGPGYTF

j_call: TRBJ1-6
d_call: -
v_call: TRBV2
clone_size: -
cdr3_nt: TGTGCCAGCAGGGGATTTAATTCACCCCTCCACTTT
cdr3_aa: CASRGFNSPLHF

j_call: TRBJ2-6
d_call: TRBD1
v_call: TRBV10-2
clone_size: -
cdr3_nt: TGCGCCAGCAGTGAGTCGAGGGACAGCTACTCTGGGGCCAACGTCCTGACTTTC
cdr3_aa: CASSESRDSYSGANVLTF

j_call: TRBJ2-2
d_call: TRBD1
v_call: TRBV25-1
clone_size: -
cdr3_nt: TGTGCCAGCAGCACGGGACAGGGGGCGATCGGGGAGCTGTTTTTT
cdr3_aa: CASSTGQGAIGELFF

j_call: TRBJ1-2
d_call: -
v_call: TRBV5-4
clone_size: -
cdr3_nt: TGTGCCAGCTCCTGGGAGCGGCAGGTCGTTAACTATGGCTACACCTTC
cdr3_aa: CASSWERQVVNYGYTF

j_call: TRBJ2-5
d_call: -
v_call: TRBV19
clone_size: -
cdr3_nt: TGTGCCAGTAGTATAATCGGGCAGGGTACCCTTCAAGAGACCCAGTACTTC
cdr3_aa: CASSIIGQGTLQETQYF

j_call: TRBJ1-5
d_call: TRBD1
v_call: TRBV4-2
clone_size: -
cdr3_nt: TGTGCCAGCAGCCAAGATGGGACAGCGGTCTATTGGCCCCAGCATTTT
cdr3_aa: CASSQDGTAVYWPQHF

j_call: TRBJ1-3
d_call: -
v_call: TRBV7-9
clone_size: -
cdr3_nt: TGTGCCAGCAGCTTAGGGGGCGCTGGAAACACCATATATTTT
cdr3_aa: CASSLGGAGNTIYF

j_call: TRBJ1-4
d_call: -
v_call: TRBV6-5
clone_size: -
cdr3_nt: TGTGCCAGCAGATTGGACTCCAACGGGGATGAAAAACTGTTTTTT
cdr3_aa: CASRLDSNGDEKLFF

j_call: TRBJ1-6
d_call: -
v_call: TRBV5-6
clone_size: once
cdr3_nt: TGTGCCAGCAGCTTTGGGCAGGGGAATTCACCCCTCCACTTT
cdr3_aa: CASSFGQGNSPLHF

j_call: TRBJ1-6
d_call: TRBD1
v_call: TRBV19
clone_size: few
cdr3_nt: TGTGCCAGTAGTATGGGCAGGGGGGCCGATTCACCCCTCCACTTT
cdr3_aa: CASSMGRGADSPLHF

j_call: TRBJ2-5
d_call: -
v_call: TRBV7-8
clone_size: once
cdr3_nt: TGTGCCAGCAGCTCCAACCCCGGGCGGGGCCAAGAGACCCAGTACTTC
cdr3_aa: CASSSNPGRGQETQYF

j_call: TRBJ1-5
d_call: -
v_call: TRBV7-2
clone_size: -
cdr3_nt: TGTGCCAGCAGCTTAAATCACCAGCCCCAGCATTTT
cdr3_aa: CASSLNHQPQHF

j_call: TRBJ1-3
d_call: -
v_call: TRBV7-2
clone_size: -
cdr3_nt: TGTGCCAGCAGCTTGGGGCAGGGGAGAAACACCATATATTTT
cdr3_aa: CASSLGQGRNTIYF

j_call: TRBJ2-3
d_call: TRBD1
v_call: TRBV10-3
clone_size: -
cdr3_nt: TGTGCCACCCAAGGGGGCGGCACAGATACGCAGTATTTT
cdr3_aa: CATQGGGTDTQYF

j_call: TRBJ1-2
d_call: -
v_call: TRBV9
clone_size: -
cdr3_nt: TGTGCCAGCAGCGTACTCAACTATGGCTACACCTTC
cdr3_aa: CASSVLNYGYTF

j_call: TRBJ1-3
d_call: -
v_call: TRBV5-4
clone_size: once
cdr3_nt: TGTGCCAGCAGCTTGACGGAGGACTCTGGAAACACCATATATTTT
cdr3_aa: CASSLTEDSGNTIYF

j_call: TRBJ2-6
d_call: -
v_call: TRBV4-3
clone_size: -
cdr3_nt: TGCGCCAGCAGCCAAGTGGAAGGATCTGGGGCCAACGTCCTGACTTTC
cdr3_aa: CASSQVEGSGANVLTF

j_call: TRBJ1-2
d_call: TRBD1
v_call: TRBV18
clone_size: -
cdr3_nt: TGTGCCAGCTCACCACCCTCCGGACAGGCCTATGGCTACACCTTC
cdr3_aa: CASSPPSGQAYGYTF

j_call: TRBJ2-3
d_call: -
v_call: TRBV6-4
clone_size: -
cdr3_nt: TGTGCCAGCAGTGACTCGGAAACAGATACGCAGTATTTT
cdr3_aa: CASSDSETDTQYF

j_call: TRBJ1-1
d_call: -
v_call: TRBV9
clone_size: few
cdr3_nt: TGTGCCAGCAGCGTAGACGGGCAAAAAGCTTTCTTT
cdr3_aa: CASSVDGQKAFF

j_call: TRBJ1-4
d_call: TRBD1
v_call: TRBV6-1
clone_size: -
cdr3_nt: TGTGCCAGCAGTGGGTACCGGGACAGGGGTGGTGAAAAACTGTTTTTT
cdr3_aa: CASSGYRDRGGEKLFF

j_call: TRBJ2-7
d_call: -
v_call: TRBV7-2
clone_size: -
cdr3_nt: TGTGCCAGCAGCTCCTACTTGGGCCCCTACGAGCAGTACTTC
cdr3_aa: CASSSYLGPYEQYF

j_call: TRBJ2-3
d_call: TRBD2
v_call: TRBV27
clone_size: -
cdr3_nt: TGTGCCAGCAGCCCTGTCCCTTGGACTAGCGGGGCCCCCCGCACAGATACGCAGTATTTT
cdr3_aa: CASSPVPWTSGAPRTDTQYF

j_call: TRBJ2-1
d_call: TRBD1
v_call: TRBV19
clone_size: once
cdr3_nt: TGTGCCAGTGGCAGAGGGGACAGGGTGATCGGAAATGAGCAGTTCTTC
cdr3_aa: CASGRGDRVIGNEQFF

j_call: TRBJ2-5
d_call: -
v_call: TRBV19
clone_size: -
cdr3_nt: TGTGCCAGTAGTGAGGGTCGGCAAGAGACCCAGTACTTC
cdr3_aa: CASSEGRQETQYF

j_call: TRBJ2-5
d_call: -
v_call: TRBV9
clone_size: -
cdr3_nt: TGTGCCAGCAGCGTAGCCCCTAAGGAGACCCAGTACTTC
cdr3_aa: CASSVAPKETQYF

j_call: TRBJ2-7
d_call: -
v_call: TRBV2
clone_size: -
cdr3_nt: TGTGCCAGCAGTGACAGGACCGAGCAGTACTTC
cdr3_aa: CASSDRTEQYF

j_call: TRBJ2-7
d_call: -
v_call: TRBV4-3
clone_size: -
cdr3_nt: TGCGCCAGCAGCCAAGCCCGGGCCCCACCCTACGAGCAGTACTTC
cdr3_aa: CASSQARAPPYEQYF

j_call: TRBJ1-5
d_call: -
v_call: TRBV30
clone_size: -
cdr3_nt: TGTGCCTGGAGTGTAGGGCCGGCGAATCAGCCCCAGCATTTT
cdr3_aa: CAWSVGPANQPQHF

j_call: TRBJ2-1
d_call: -
v_call: TRBV2
clone_size: once
cdr3_nt: TGTGCCAGCACCCTCCAGGGGGGGGCCTACAATGAGCAGTTCTTC
cdr3_aa: CASTLQGGAYNEQFF

j_call: TRBJ2-7
d_call: -
v_call: TRBV13
clone_size: -
cdr3_nt: TGTGCCAGCAGCTTAGGTCCGGGGGAAGCCTACGAGCAGTACTTC
cdr3_aa: CASSLGPGEAYEQYF

j_call: TRBJ1-2
d_call: -
v_call: TRBV7-2
clone_size: -
cdr3_nt: TGTGCCAGCAGCTCCGGCCCCTGGACGAATGGCTACACCTTC
cdr3_aa: CASSSGPWTNGYTF

j_call: TRBJ1-6
d_call: TRBD1
v_call: TRBV6-1
clone_size: -
cdr3_nt: TGTGCCAGCAGTGAGACAGGGCCTAATTCACCCCTCCACTTT
cdr3_aa: CASSETGPNSPLHF

j_call: TRBJ2-1
d_call: -
v_call: TRBV11-1
clone_size: -
cdr3_nt: TGTGCCAGCCTCCCGAGCGGGACAAGGTTCGGGAGTGAGCAGTTCTTC
cdr3_aa: CASLPSGTRFGSEQFF

j_call: TRBJ1-2
d_call: -
v_call: TRBV6-5
clone_size: -
cdr3_nt: TGTGCCAGCAGTTACAGGGGAGCTAACTATGGCTACACCTTC
cdr3_aa: CASSYRGANYGYTF

j_call: TRBJ2-5
d_call: TRBD1
v_call: TRBV15
clone_size: -
cdr3_nt: TGTGCCACCAGCAGAGGACAGGGAGAGACCCAGTACTTC
cdr3_aa: CATSRGQGETQYF

j_call: TRBJ1-6
d_call: TRBD1
v_call: TRBV27
clone_size: few
cdr3_nt: TGTGCCAGCAGAGATTTCGCCGGGACAGGGGATTCATTTTCCCTCCACTTT
cdr3_aa: CASRDFAGTGDSFSLHF

j_call: TRBJ2-3
d_call: TRBD2
v_call: TRBV6-4
clone_size: -
cdr3_nt: TGTGCCAGCACCCCGACGGGGGGGTCCACAGATACGCAGTATTTT
cdr3_aa: CASTPTGGSTDTQYF

j_call: TRBJ2-1
d_call: TRBD2
v_call: TRBV7-9
clone_size: -
cdr3_nt: TGTGCCAGCAGCCCTCGGACTAGCGGGGGGGACTACAATGAGCAGTTCTTC
cdr3_aa: CASSPRTSGGDYNEQFF

j_call: TRBJ2-1
d_call: -
v_call: TRBV5-6
clone_size: -
cdr3_nt: TGTGCCAGCAGCCCAGAGATCGCCCCAGGGAGAGGCCATGAGCAGTTCTTC
cdr3_aa: CASSPEIAPGRGHEQFF

j_call: TRBJ1-5
d_call: -
v_call: TRBV2
clone_size: -
cdr3_nt: TGTGCCAGCAGCCCCTATAGCAATCAGCCCCAGCATTTT
cdr3_aa: CASSPYSNQPQHF

j_call: TRBJ1-1
d_call: TRBD1
v_call: TRBV7-2
clone_size: -
cdr3_nt: TGTGCCAGCAGCTTAACAGGGGGGACTGAAGCTTTCTTT
cdr3_aa: CASSLTGGTEAFF

j_call: TRBJ1-5
d_call: -
v_call: TRBV27
clone_size: once
cdr3_nt: TGTGCCAGCAGTTTATCTCAGGGCCCCAATCAGCCCCAGCATTTT
cdr3_aa: CASSLSQGPNQPQHF